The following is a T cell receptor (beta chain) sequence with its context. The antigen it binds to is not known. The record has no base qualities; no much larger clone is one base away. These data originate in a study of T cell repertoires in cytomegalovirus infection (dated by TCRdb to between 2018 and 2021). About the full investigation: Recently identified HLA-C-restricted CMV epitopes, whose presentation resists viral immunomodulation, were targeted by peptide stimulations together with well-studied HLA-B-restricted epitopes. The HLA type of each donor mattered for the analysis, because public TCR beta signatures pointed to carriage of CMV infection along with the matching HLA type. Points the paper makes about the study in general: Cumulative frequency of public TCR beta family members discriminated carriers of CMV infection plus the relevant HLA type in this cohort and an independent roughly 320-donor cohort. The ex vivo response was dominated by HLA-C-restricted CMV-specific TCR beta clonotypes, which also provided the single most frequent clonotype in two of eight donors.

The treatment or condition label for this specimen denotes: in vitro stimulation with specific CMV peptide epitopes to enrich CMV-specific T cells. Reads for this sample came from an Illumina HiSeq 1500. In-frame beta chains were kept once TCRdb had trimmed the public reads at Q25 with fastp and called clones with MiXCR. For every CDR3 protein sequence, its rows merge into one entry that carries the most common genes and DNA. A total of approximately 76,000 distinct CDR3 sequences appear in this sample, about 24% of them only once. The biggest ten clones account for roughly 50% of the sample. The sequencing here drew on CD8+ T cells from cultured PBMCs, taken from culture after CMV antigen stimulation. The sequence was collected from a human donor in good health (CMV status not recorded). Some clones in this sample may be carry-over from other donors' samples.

The nucleotides read TGTGCCAGCAGTGACGGACAGGGTCCCAACGAGCAGTACTTC. The resulting protein is CASSDGQGPNEQYF. The chain uses TRBV6-1 and TRBJ2-7, and 8 bases in between align with TRBD1. The germline V end is reduced by 3 bases and the J end by 5 bases; junction bases left unmatched: 6. The germline V gene sets CDR1 to MNHNS and CDR2 to SASEGT. From cysteine to phenylalanine, the CDR3 is 14 amino acids long. CDR3 DNA only is kept here, 42 bases in frame from base 1.